These 8 T cell receptor beta chains originate from one sample sequenced in a study of blood T cell repertoires in COVID-19. The assay was immunoSEQ multiplex PCR, and TCRdb's table has in-frame clones only and misses some. The repertoire holds roughly 180,000 clones, with 70% to 90% as singletons. The specimen was peripheral blood. The receptors originated from a woman in her forties or fifties with COVID-19, enrolled during active disease.

This clone was detected a few times. This rearrangement joins TRBV29-1 to TRBJ2-3, with a weak D call TRBD1 (5 bases). V shed 1 base and J shed 2 bases, with 10 bases lying between them. The CDR3 loop spans 14 amino acids. From germline, CDR1 is SQVTM and CDR2 ANQGSEA. CDR3: CSVEVTGYTDTQYF. CDR3 sequence (DNA): TGCAGCGTTGAAGTCACAGGATACACAGATACGCAGTATTTT.

The table lists this clone with a few counts. The chain joins TRBV2 to TRBJ2-7, with D tentatively TRBD2 (6 bases). Germline loops: CDR1 SNHLY, CDR2 FYNNEI. V lost 1 base and J 1 base, leaving 14 bases between the germline ends. CDR3 length: 16 amino acids. In DNA form, the CDR3 reads TGTGCCAGCAGTGAAGACGGAGCGGGCGATTCCTACGAGCAGTACTTC. The encoded protein is CASSEDGAGDSYEQYF.

V is TRBV30 and J is TRBJ1-5, with 8 bases aligning to TRBD1. CDR1 and CDR2 from the germline V gene are GTSNPN and SVGIG (reference sequence). Trimming took 1 base from V and 9 from J; bases not matched to a gene: 8. The CDR3 runs 14 residues. CDR3 nucleotide sequence: TGTGCCTGGAGTGCCTCGACAGGGGAGCCGCCCCAGCATTTT. Its translation: CAWSASTGEPPQHF.

The V and J genes are TRBV28 and TRBJ2-2; D not certain. V was shortened by 3 bases and J by 0 bases, with 8 bases between the two germline ends. The CDR3 runs 15 residues. Germline CDR1 MDHEN, CDR2 SYDVKM. The chain's CDR3 is CASSFSAANTGELFF. The CDR3 coding sequence is TGTGCCAGCAGTTTCAGTGCCGCGAACACCGGGGAGCTGTTTTTT. Filled out from reference TRBV28 and TRBJ2-2, the complete variable domain reads DVKVTQSSRYLVKRTGEKVFLECVQDMDHENMFWYRQDPGLGLRLIYFSYDVKMKEKGDIPEGYSVSREKKERFSLILESASTNQTSMYLCASSFSAANTGELFFGEGSRLTVL.

This clone was found once. The V and J genes are TRBV30 and TRBJ1-1; D call uncertain. The V end was cut by 5 bases, the J end by 1 base, with 8 bases between. The CDR3 covers 12 residues. Germline-derived CDR1 and CDR2 are GTSNPN and SVGIG (reference sequence). DNA for the CDR3: TGTGCCTGGGGTGGTAGGAACACTGAAGCTTTCTTT. It encodes CAWGGRNTEAFF.

V and J are TRBV4-1 and TRBJ2-2; 12 nucleotides agree with TRBD2. Germline trimming cut 1 base from V and 5 bases from J; bases unmatched to any gene: 5. Germline CDR1 reads MGHRA; CDR2 reads YSYEKL. This CDR3 has 17 residues. CDR3 DNA: TGCGCCAGCAGCCAAGGGCTAGCGGGGGGGTTGACCGGGGAGCTGTTTTTT. Protein product: CASSQGLAGGLTGELFF.

This chain joins TRBV27 and TRBJ2-5, with D perhaps TRBD1 (6 bases). The V gene lost 5 bases and the J gene lost 6 bases, with 13 bases spanning the gap. The CDR3 sequence is 13 residues long. Germline-derived CDR1 and CDR2 are MNHEY and SMNVEV (reference sequence). CDR3 nucleotides: TGTGCCAGCAGTGGGGGCGCTCTCCAGACCCAGTACTTC. Protein: CASSGGALQTQYF.

The rearrangement uses TRBV7-2 and TRBJ1-5; TRBD1 might be the D (5 bases). This CDR3 region has 16 residues. The germline V gene has CDR1 SGHTA and CDR2 FQGNSA. Deletions cut 6 bases from V and 5 bases from J, with 20 bases between. CDR3: CASSFSGRAEDQPQHF. CDR3 sequence (DNA): TGTGCCAGCAGTTTTTCTGGCAGGGCGGAAGATCAGCCCCAGCATTTT.